This T cell receptor beta chain appears in the sequencing data of a study of blood T cell repertoires in COVID-19. On the study more broadly: Samples representing acute and convalescent COVID-19 were sourced from the United States, Italy and Spain.

Trimming took off 5 bases at V and 0 bases at J, with 7 bases between the two ends. Germline assignment: CDR1 SGHTA and CDR2 FQGNSA. The CDR3 totals 14 residues. Measured with immunoSEQ multiplex PCR; TCRdb has only the in-frame clones, and not every one. This sample carries about 180,000 clones, more than 70% of them seen once, and the ten largest clones take about 4%. This clone was recorded once. V usage is TRBV7-2 and J usage is TRBJ2-2; D gene ambiguous. The TCR comes from a woman aged 25 to 39 with acute or convalescent COVID-19. Sequenced: peripheral blood. The CDR3 nucleotides read TGTGCCAGCAGCCAGTTCGCGAACACCGGGGAGCTGTTTTTT. Protein sequence: CASSQFANTGELFF.